Listed here is a single TCR beta chain. Germline V gene sequence: CDR1 MDHEN, CDR2 SYDVKM. CDR3 length: 13 residues. Deletions cut 5 bases from V and 6 bases from J, with 11 bases between. Using immunoSEQ multiplex PCR, the repertoire was profiled, and TCRdb retains in-frame clones only, with some absent. The table has some 110,000 clones, 84% seen once; the top ten hold approximately 26%. The data were taken from a study of blood T cell repertoires in COVID-19. The receptor's source is a man aged 55-75 years with acute or convalescent COVID-19. The sample comprised peripheral blood. V gene TRBV28 combines with J gene TRBJ2-1; a weak D match, TRBD1 (5 bases). Here the CDR3 reads CASSPDSRNEQFF. The CDR3 DNA is TGTGCCAGCAGTCCTGACAGTCGCAATGAGCAGTTCTTC.